This T cell receptor (beta chain) originates from a study of blood T cells in healthy people across ages. Broader study findings: The long-lived group displayed more naive CD4+ cells, plus higher diversity, than the aged donors did.

Primers used in a second PCR of about 6 to 12 cycles were a sample-barcoded 5' primer and a J-beta primer mix. Each CDR3 protein is one row after TCRdb ran MiXCR on the 5' RACE reads. The data contain 1,800,000 or so distinct CDR3 sequences, about 39% of them seen just once; the ten biggest clones take up 23%. This clonotype was counted between two and nine times. What it binds is not known. The CDR3 has 15 residues. V lost 3 bases to trimming and J lost 6 bases; unmatched junction nucleotides: 7. Germline CDR1 is SGHAT and CDR2 is FQDESV (reference sequence). Source material: blood. The origin of this receptor is a human donor in good health. This sequence joins TRBV11-1 and TRBJ2-3; 9 nucleotides match TRBD1. CDR3 residues: CASSFLGQGRDTQYF. CDR3 DNA sequence: TGTGCCAGCAGCTTTTTGGGACAGGGAAGGGATACGCAGTATTTT.